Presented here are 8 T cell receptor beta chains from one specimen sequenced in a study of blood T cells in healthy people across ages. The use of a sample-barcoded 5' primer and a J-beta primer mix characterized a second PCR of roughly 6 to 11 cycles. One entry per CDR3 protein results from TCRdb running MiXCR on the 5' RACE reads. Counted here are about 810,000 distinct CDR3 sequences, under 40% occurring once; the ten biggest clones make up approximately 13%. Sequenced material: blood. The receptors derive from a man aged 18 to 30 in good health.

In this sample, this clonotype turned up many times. The CDR3 is CASGRGGLTDTQYF. CDR3 in DNA: TGTGCCAGCGGACGAGGGGGGTTAACAGATACGCAGTATTTT. The chain joins TRBV12-3 or TRBV12-4 to TRBJ2-3; D may be TRBD1 or TRBD2 (6 bases each). The CDR3 spans 14 residues. V lost 8 bases and J lost 3, with 15 bases in between.

This chain's CDR3 is CASSLTHPSLAGTHNEQFF. The CDR3 nucleotides are TGTGCCAGCAGCTTAACTCACCCCAGTCTAGCGGGGACCCACAATGAGCAGTTCTTC. The chain has TRBV7-2 and TRBJ2-1; 9 nucleotides agree with TRBD2. The CDR3 sequence is 19 residues long. Germline V gene lookup returns CDR1 SGHTA and CDR2 FQGNSA. Losses at the gene ends were 2 bases for V and 5 bases for J; bases not matched to a gene: 16.

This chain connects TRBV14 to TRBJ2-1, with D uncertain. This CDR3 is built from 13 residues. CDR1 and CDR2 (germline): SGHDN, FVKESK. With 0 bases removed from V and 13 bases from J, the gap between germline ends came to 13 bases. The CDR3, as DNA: TGTGCCAGCAGCCAAGAAGAGAAGAAGACCCAGTTCTTC. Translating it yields CASSQEEKKTQFF.

The CDR3: CSATTTGRTEAFF. In DNA form, the CDR3 reads TGCAGTGCGACCACGACAGGGAGGACTGAAGCTTTCTTT. V gene TRBV20-1 combines with J gene TRBJ1-1, with 7 bases aligning to TRBD1. The germline V gene encodes CDR1 DFQATT and CDR2 SNEGSKA (reference sequence). V lost 6 bases, J lost 5 bases, and 9 bases stayed unmatched. The CDR3 contains 13 residues.

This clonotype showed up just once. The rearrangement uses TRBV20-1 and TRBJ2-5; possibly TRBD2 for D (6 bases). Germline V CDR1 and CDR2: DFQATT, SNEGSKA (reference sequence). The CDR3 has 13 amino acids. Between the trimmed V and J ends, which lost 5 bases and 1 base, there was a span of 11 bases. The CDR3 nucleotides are TGCAGTGCTCCACGGGACTCCCAAGAGACCCAGTACTTC. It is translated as CSAPRDSQETQYF.

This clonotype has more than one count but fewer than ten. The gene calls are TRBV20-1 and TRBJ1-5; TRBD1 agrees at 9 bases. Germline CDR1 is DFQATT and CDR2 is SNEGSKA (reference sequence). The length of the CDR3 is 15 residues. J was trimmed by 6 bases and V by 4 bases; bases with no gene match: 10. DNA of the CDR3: TGCAGTGCTATTACAGGGGGCGCGCTGGGTCAGCCCCAGCATTTT. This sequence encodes CSAITGGALGQPQHF.

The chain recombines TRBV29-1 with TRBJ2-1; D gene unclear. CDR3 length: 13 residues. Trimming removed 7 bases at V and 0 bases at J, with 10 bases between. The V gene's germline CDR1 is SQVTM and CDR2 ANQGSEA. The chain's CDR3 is CSEISSSYNEQFF. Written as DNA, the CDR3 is TGCAGCGAGATTTCGAGCTCCTACAATGAGCAGTTCTTC.

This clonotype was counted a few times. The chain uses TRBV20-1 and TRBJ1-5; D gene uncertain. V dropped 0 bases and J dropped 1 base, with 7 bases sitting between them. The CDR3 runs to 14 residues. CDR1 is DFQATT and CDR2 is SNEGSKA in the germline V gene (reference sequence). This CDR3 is CSARDIDSNQPQHF. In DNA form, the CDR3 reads TGCAGTGCTAGAGATATTGACAGCAATCAGCCCCAGCATTTT.